This T cell receptor (beta chain) stems from a study of glioma-infiltrating T cells. Study background: Low-grade gliomas were grade II; glioblastomas were grade IV at initial diagnosis.

Using RNA template, CDR3s of TCR alpha and beta were amplified with iRepertoire arm-PCR. TCRdb passed the multiplex PCR reads through MiXCR, listing each CDR3 protein once. The table records about 380,000 distinct CDR3 sequences, about two fifths of them present only once. The material sequenced was glioma tissue, nonneoplastic brain tissue, or PBMCs (not recorded which). This sequence originates from a human donor with low-grade glioma or glioblastoma, undergoing nonglioma brain surgery, or in good health (not recorded which).

Here the CDR3 reads CASSFVTDRAKNIQYF. CDR3 DNA: TGTGCCAGCAGTTTTGTTACAGACCGGGCCAAAAACATTCAGTACTTC. V and J are TRBV28 and TRBJ2-4; D uncertain. Germline-derived CDR1 and CDR2 are MDHEN and SYDVKM. This CDR3 is 16 amino acids long. The ends were cut back, 3 bases at V and 1 base at J, with 13 bases in the middle.